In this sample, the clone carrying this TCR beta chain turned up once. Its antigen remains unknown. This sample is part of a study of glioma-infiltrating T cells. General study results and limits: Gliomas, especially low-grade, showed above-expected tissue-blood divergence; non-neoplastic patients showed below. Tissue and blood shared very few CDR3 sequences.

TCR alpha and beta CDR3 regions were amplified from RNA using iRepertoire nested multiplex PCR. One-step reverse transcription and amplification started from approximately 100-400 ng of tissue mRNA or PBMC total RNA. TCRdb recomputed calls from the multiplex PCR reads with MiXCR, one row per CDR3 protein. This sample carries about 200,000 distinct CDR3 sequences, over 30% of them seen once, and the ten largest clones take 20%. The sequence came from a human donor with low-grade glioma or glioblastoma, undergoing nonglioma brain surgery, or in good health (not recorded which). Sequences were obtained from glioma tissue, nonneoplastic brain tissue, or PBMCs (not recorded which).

As DNA, the CDR3 is TGCAGTGCTAGAGAGGATAAACTTCTCATGAGCACTGAAGCTTTCTTT. Translation gives CSAREDKLLMSTEAFF. This rearrangement joins TRBV20-1 to TRBJ1-1; unclear D gene. Germline values: CDR1 DFQATT, CDR2 SNEGSKA (reference sequence). The CDR3 length is 16 residues. Between the trimmed V and J ends, which lost 0 bases and 4 bases, there was a span of 18 bases.